A single sample is the source of the 21 T cell receptor beta chains below, sequenced in a study of early T cells in non-severe SARS-CoV-2 infection. TCRdb re-called the 5' RACE reads with MiXCR, one entry per CDR3 protein. The sample contains about 97,000 distinct CDR3 sequences, 13% of which appear only once. The source material was whole blood. The receptors here all came from an adult who was a healthcare worker with PCR-confirmed SARS-CoV-2 infection or an uninfected control (not recorded which).

This rearrangement joins TRBV6-5 to TRBJ2-2; D assignment may be TRBD1 or TRBD2 (5 bases each). CDR3 size: 15 residues. Trimming pared 0 bases from V and 1 base from J, leaving 6 bases between. From germline, CDR1 is MNHEY and CDR2 SVGAGI. The DNA of the CDR3 is TGTGCCAGCAGTTACTCTGGGGGGAACACCGGGGAGCTGTTTTTT. The encoded protein is CASSYSGGNTGELFF.

This chain connects TRBV7-8 to TRBJ2-3, with 9 bases that match TRBD1. Germline-derived CDR1 and CDR2 are SGHVS and FQNEAQ. V was clipped by 6 bases and J by 3 bases; unmatched bases: 10. The CDR3 runs to 16 residues. The CDR3 nucleotides are TGTGCCAGCAGGTCCGACAGGGGGATGGGAACAGATACGCAGTATTTT. It yields the protein CASRSDRGMGTDTQYF. Filled out from reference TRBV7-8 and TRBJ2-3, the complete variable domain reads GAGVSQSPRYKVAKRGQDVALRCDPISGHVSLFWYQQALGQGPEFLTYFQNEAQLDKSGLPSDRFFAERPEGSVSTLKIQRTQQEDSAVYLCASRSDRGMGTDTQYFGPGTRLTVL.

A word on this clonotype: A junction end diverges from the germline sequence, so it may reflect a read error. V gene TRBV30 combines with J gene TRBJ2-1; possible D gene TRBD2, 6 bases. In germline, CDR1 is GTSNPN, CDR2 SVGIG (reference sequence). The CDR3 loop spans 13 amino acids. The CDR3 loop reads CAWRREYSNERFF. Here the CDR3 DNA reads TGTGCCTGGAGGCGGGAATACTCCAATGAGCGGTTCTTC.

This clonotype was detected ten times or more. The DNA for the CDR3 is TGTGCCAGCTCACCCGGGACCCACGAGCAGTACTTC. This encodes CASSPGTHEQYF. The chain has TRBV18 and TRBJ2-7, with D perhaps given as TRBD1 or TRBD2 (5 bases each). From germline, CDR1 is KGHSH and CDR2 LQKENI. This CDR3 has 12 amino acids. V gave up 3 bases and J gave up 5 bases, with 8 bases separating them.

V usage is TRBV7-9 and J usage is TRBJ2-3; D is undetermined. Germline CDR1 and CDR2: SEHNR and FQNEAQ (reference sequence). This CDR3 is built from 14 residues. V shed 5 bases and J shed 1 base, with 10 bases lying between them. In nucleotides, the CDR3 is TGTGCCAGCAGCACCTCAGGAGGCACAGATACGCAGTATTTT. This translates into CASSTSGGTDTQYF.

The gene calls are TRBV4-1 and TRBJ2-7; unclear D gene. The germline gives CDR1 MGHRA, CDR2 YSYEKL. The V and J ends lost 4 bases and 1 base respectively, with 14 bases between them. This CDR3 has 15 amino acids. This chain's CDR3 is CASSRGSGRSYEQYF. The CDR3 DNA is TGCGCCAGCAGCCGGGGTTCGGGCCGATCCTACGAGCAGTACTTC.

This clonotype was detected many times. The chain couples TRBV2 to TRBJ2-7; possible D gene TRBD2, 6 bases. Trimming took off 8 bases at V and 7 bases at J, with 21 bases between the two ends. The CDR3 contains 14 residues. CDR1 and CDR2 (germline): SNHLY, FYNNEI. The CDR3 region is CASAPLTGVREQYF. The DNA of the CDR3 is TGTGCCAGCGCTCCATTAACGGGAGTGAGGGAGCAGTACTTC.

This rearrangement joins TRBV6-6 to TRBJ2-4; 8 bases are shared with TRBD1. V lost 7 bases to trimming and J lost 8 bases; unmatched junction nucleotides: 7. In germline, CDR1 is MNHNY, CDR2 SVGAGI (reference sequence). The CDR3 covers 13 residues. The CDR3 DNA is TGTGCCAGCACCGGACAGGGCCCTTACATTCAGTACTTC. Translation: CASTGQGPYIQYF.

V and J are TRBV7-2 and TRBJ2-3, with 9 bases identical to TRBD2. V trimming: 5 bases; J trimming: 11 bases; junction bases outside the gene matches: 8. The length of the CDR3 is 13 residues. Germline V gene data show CDR1 as SGHTA and CDR2 as FQGNSA. The CDR3 DNA reads TGTGCCAGCAGCCTCGAGCGGACTAGCGAGCAGTATTTT. Translation gives CASSLERTSEQYF.

Only a few counts were recorded for this clonotype. The chain combines TRBV5-1 with TRBJ1-2; D unclear. The CDR3 spans 13 residues. V lost 1 base, J lost 0 bases, and 4 bases lay in between. Germline V gene lookup returns CDR1 SGHRS and CDR2 YFSETQ. The CDR3 reads CASSLRANYGYTF. The CDR3 DNA reads TGCGCCAGCAGCTTGAGGGCTAACTATGGCTACACCTTC.

The chain is built from TRBV11-2 and TRBJ1-5; 10 bases line up with TRBD1. Germline CDR1 and CDR2: SGHAT and FQNNGV. The ends lost 5 bases at V and 3 bases at J; junction bases unmatched: 10. The CDR3 length is 17 residues. CDR3 amino acids: CASSPDRGPLANQPQHF. The CDR3 DNA is TGTGCCAGCAGCCCCGACAGGGGGCCCCTCGCCAATCAGCCCCAGCATTTT.

This clonotype was detected many times. This chain links TRBV7-9 with TRBJ1-2; tentatively, D is TRBD1 (5 bases). V gave up 5 bases and J gave up 4 bases, with 11 bases separating them. CDR3 size: 13 residues. Germline CDR1 SEHNR, CDR2 FQNEAQ (reference sequence). The CDR3 region has the DNA TGTGCCAGCAGCAACCGGGACGGCTATGGCTACACCTTC. This translates into CASSNRDGYGYTF.

This clonotype was counted ten times or more. This rearrangement joins TRBV5-1 to TRBJ1-1; possible D gene TRBD1, 5 bases. Trimming shortened V by 4 bases and J by 4 bases, and 14 bases separated the two germline ends. CDR3 length: 14 amino acids. Germline V gives CDR1 SGHRS, CDR2 YFSETQ. CDR3 bases: TGCGCCAGCAGCGATCAGGGAGTCTCCACTGAAGCTTTCTTT. Amino acids: CASSDQGVSTEAFF.

Only a few counts were recorded for this clonotype. Here the CDR3 DNA reads TGTGCCAGCATAGGTGGGCGTGGGGATGAGCAGTTCTTC. Translation gives CASIGGRGDEQFF. The chain recombines TRBV28 with TRBJ2-1; no clear D. Germline V gives CDR1 MDHEN, CDR2 SYDVKM. Between the trimmed V and J ends, which lost 7 bases and 8 bases, there was a span of 15 bases. The CDR3 loop spans 13 amino acids.

Remarks on this clonotype: One end of the junction does not line up with germline, which may come from a read error. J is TRBJ2-7 and V is TRBV28; D perhaps matches TRBD2 (6 bases). The CDR3 sequence is 13 residues long. Germline CDR1 reads MDHEN; CDR2 reads SYDVKM. The CDR3 DNA reads as TGTGCCGGCAGTTGGGGCGGGACCTACGAGCAGTACTTC. It specifies CAGSWGGTYEQYF.

This clonotype rates as medium-sized. The chain joins TRBV4-1 to TRBJ2-7; D is possibly TRBD2 (5 bases). Per the germline V gene, CDR1 is MGHRA and CDR2 is YSYEKL. The CDR3 runs 15 residues. Between the trimmed V and J ends, which lost 0 bases and 6 bases, there was a span of 15 bases. This CDR3 is CASSQDLASYGEQYF. The CDR3 DNA is TGCGCCAGCAGCCAAGATTTAGCGTCTTACGGCGAGCAGTACTTC.

This clonotype was observed a few times. The J gene is TRBJ2-7, the V gene TRBV4-2; 11 bases map to TRBD2. Looked up from germline, CDR1 is LGHNA and CDR2 is YNFKEQ. The CDR3 length is 15 residues. The J segment lost 3 bases and the V segment lost 4 bases, leaving 5 bases of the junction unmatched. In DNA, the CDR3 is TGTGCCAGCAGCCCCTCGACTAGCGGGAACTACGAGCAGTACTTC. This gives the protein CASSPSTSGNYEQYF.

CDR3 in amino acids: CSVERGPNNGYTF. The DNA for the CDR3 is TGCAGCGTTGAGAGGGGGCCCAACAATGGCTACACCTTC. The gene calls are TRBV29-1 and TRBJ1-2; 7 nucleotides match TRBD1. V lost 3 bases and J lost 6; bases outside the gene matches: 7. This CDR3 has 13 residues. CDR1 is SQVTM, CDR2 ANQGSEA, per germline.

V usage is TRBV11-2 and J usage is TRBJ2-4, with D unresolved. Trimming left V 0 bases short and J 6 bases short, with 9 bases between. Germline CDR1 reads SGHAT; CDR2 reads FQNNGV. This CDR3 has 14 residues. CDR3 nucleotide sequence: TGTGCCAGCAGCTTAGAAGTGTCGGCAAACATTCAGTACTTC. Its protein is CASSLEVSANIQYF.

Many counts were recorded for this clonotype. The genes are TRBV20-1 and TRBJ1-6, with D hard to call. Trimming shortened V by 4 bases and J by 1 base, and 14 bases separated the two germline ends. Per germline, CDR1 DFQATT and CDR2 SNEGSKA (reference sequence). The CDR3 totals 16 residues. The CDR3 coding sequence is TGCAGTGCTAAGAGCAGGCCCGGGTCCTATAATTCACCCCTCCACTTT. This sequence encodes CSAKSRPGSYNSPLHF.

Ten or more counts support this clonotype. The V call is TRBV6-1, the J call TRBJ2-7; 10 bases align to TRBD2. After removal of 6 bases from V and 1 base from J, the junction contained 9 bases not matched to a gene. CDR3 length equals 16 residues. Per germline, CDR1 MNHNS and CDR2 SASEGT. The CDR3 nucleotides are TGTGCCAGCAGAGGAATCAGACTAGCGGGTTCCTACGAGCAGTACTTC. It codes for CASRGIRLAGSYEQYF.